The 11 T cell receptor beta chains given below trace back to one sample, sequenced in a study of regulatory T cells in long-lasting Graves disease. Researchers made TCR beta libraries by using iRepertoire HTBI primers and running Arm-PCR on CDR3 regions. In TCRdb, the multiplex PCR reads were re-called with MiXCR into one record per CDR3 protein. The profile covers 620,000 or so distinct CDR3 sequences, with about 16% appearing a single time and about 20% taken by the ten largest. The time point was: newly diagnosed GD, antithyroid drugs for less than 3 months. PBMCs were the source of the RNA used for TCR sequencing. The same data also went into a second study, on T cells in Graves' hyperthyroidism and ophthalmopathy.

This material consisted of peripheral blood mononuclear cells (PBMCs), taken at new diagnosis, from a patient treated with antithyroid drugs. All receptors derive from a woman aged 30 to 39 with Graves disease.

This clonotype was observed at least ten times. The chain combines TRBV5-1 with TRBJ2-7; 10 nucleotides align to TRBD1. J was trimmed by 0 bases and V by 0 bases; bases with no gene match: 3. Germline CDR1 reads SGHRS; CDR2 reads YFSETQ. There are 16 residues in the CDR3. This CDR3 is CASSLEGQGPSYEQYF. In DNA form, the CDR3 reads TGCGCCAGCAGCTTGGAGGGACAGGGGCCCTCCTACGAGCAGTACTTC.

This clonotype was recorded many times. The genes are TRBV6-1 and TRBJ1-5, with TRBD1 matching over 8 bases. The CDR3 totals 15 residues. The ends lost 6 bases at V and 1 base at J; junction bases unmatched: 5. From germline, CDR1 is MNHNS and CDR2 SASEGT. CDR3 in amino acids: CASRPDRGSNQPQHF. The CDR3 nucleotides read TGTGCCAGCAGGCCAGACAGGGGAAGCAATCAGCCCCAGCATTTT.

V is TRBV6-1 and J is TRBJ2-4, with TRBD2 matching over 11 bases. The CDR3 spans 16 residues. Germline CDR1 and CDR2: MNHNS and SASEGT. After removal of 6 bases from V and 0 bases from J, the junction contained 4 bases not matched to a gene. The DNA for the CDR3 is TGTGCCAGCAGAGGGACTAGCGGATTAGCCAAAAACATTCAGTACTTC. This gives the protein CASRGTSGLAKNIQYF.

This clonotype was detected only a few times. V usage is TRBV7-2 and J usage is TRBJ2-3; weak D call: TRBD1 (5 bases). Trimming stripped 1 base from V and 5 bases from J, with 10 bases between. Germline lookup yields CDR1 SGHTA and CDR2 FQGNSA. The CDR3 length is 14 residues. This chain's CDR3 is CASSLVGVQDTQYF. The CDR3 nucleotides are TGTGCCAGCAGCTTAGTAGGGGTTCAAGATACGCAGTATTTT.

This clonotype has at least ten counts. This rearrangement joins TRBV2 to TRBJ1-1; maybe TRBD1 (6 bases). The V end was cut by 6 bases, the J end by 5 bases, with 13 bases between. The CDR3 runs 13 residues. Germline values: CDR1 SNHLY, CDR2 FYNNEI. The CDR3 DNA reads as TGTGCCAGCAGGACTACAGGGAGAACTGAAGCTTTCTTT. It encodes CASRTTGRTEAFF.

This clonotype showed up many times. The chain is built from TRBV11-1 and TRBJ1-4; 7 nucleotides line up with TRBD1. Germline CDR1 and CDR2: SGHAT and FQDESV (reference sequence). This CDR3 has 15 residues. The V and J ends lost 3 bases and 5 bases, in that order; junction bases with no gene match: 6. CDR3 amino acids: CASSFTGTVNEKLFF. In DNA, the CDR3 is TGTGCCAGCAGCTTCACCGGGACAGTGAATGAAAAACTGTTTTTT.

Of note for this clonotype: Mismatch with germline at one junction end may stem from a read error. The chain employs TRBV2 and TRBJ2-5, with D perhaps being TRBD1 or TRBD2 (6 bases each). The CDR3 is made up of 16 amino acids. CDR1 is SNHLY, CDR2 FYNNEI, per germline. CDR3 in DNA: TGCGCCAGCAGCCAAGAGGGGCACAGGGCGGGGGAGACCCAGTACTTC. This sequence encodes CASSQEGHRAGETQYF.

This clonotype came up many times. The rearrangement links TRBV28 to TRBJ2-5; D is possibly TRBD2 (6 bases). CDR3 size: 15 residues. Trimming removed 10 bases from V and 4 bases from J, with 22 bases in between. Germline loops: CDR1 MDHEN, CDR2 SYDVKM. The CDR3 sequence: CATPDYGSEGETQYF. In DNA, the CDR3 is TGTGCCACCCCTGATTACGGGAGTGAGGGAGAGACCCAGTACTTC.

CDR3 in DNA: TGTGCCAGCAGCTTAGGTCTCTATAATTCACCCCTCCACTTT. Residues: CASSLGLYNSPLHF. The genes are TRBV7-9 and TRBJ1-6, with no clear D. The CDR3 extends over 14 amino acids. The germline gives CDR1 SEHNR, CDR2 FQNEAQ (reference sequence). Trimming shortened V by 1 base and J by 3 bases, and 4 bases separated the two germline ends.

This sequence joins TRBV5-1 and TRBJ2-7; the D gene is possibly TRBD2 (6 bases). CDR3 length equals 15 residues. CDR1 and CDR2 from the germline V gene are SGHRS and YFSETQ. Trimming removed 3 bases from V and 7 bases from J, with 20 bases in between. CDR3: CASSSTTGTSSEQYF. In DNA form, the CDR3 reads TGCGCCAGCAGCTCAACAACCGGGACTTCCTCGGAGCAGTACTTC.

In this sample, this clonotype turned up many times. V is TRBV7-3 and J is TRBJ2-7; 7 bases fit TRBD1. Germline loops: CDR1 SGHTA, CDR2 FQGTGA. This CDR3 has 15 amino acids. V shed 1 base, J shed 4 bases, and the junction held 7 bases outside the gene matches. Here the CDR3 reads CASSLRPDREYEQYF. DNA for the CDR3: TGTGCCAGCAGCTTAAGACCTGACAGGGAATACGAGCAGTACTTC. The entire variable domain, with the rest obtained from reference TRBV7-3 and TRBJ2-7, is as follows: GAGVSQTPSNKVTEKGKYVELRCDPISGHTALYWYRQSLGQGPEFLIYFQGTGAADDSGLPNDRFFAVRPEGSVSTLKIQRTERGDSAVYLCASSLRPDREYEQYFGPGTRLTVT.